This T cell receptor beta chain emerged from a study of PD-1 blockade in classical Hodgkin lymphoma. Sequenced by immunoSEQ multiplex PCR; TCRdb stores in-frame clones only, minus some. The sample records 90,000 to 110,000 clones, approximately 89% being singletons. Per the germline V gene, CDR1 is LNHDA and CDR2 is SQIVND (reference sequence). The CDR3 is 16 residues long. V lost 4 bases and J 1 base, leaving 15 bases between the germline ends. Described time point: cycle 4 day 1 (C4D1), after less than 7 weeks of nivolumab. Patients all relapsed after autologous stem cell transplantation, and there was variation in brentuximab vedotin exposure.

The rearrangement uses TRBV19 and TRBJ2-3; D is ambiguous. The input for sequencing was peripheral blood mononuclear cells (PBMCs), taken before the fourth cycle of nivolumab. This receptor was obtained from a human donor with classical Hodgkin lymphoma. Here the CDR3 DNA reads TGTGCCAGTAGTAAGAATTCAGGCGGCCGCACAGATACGCAGTATTTT. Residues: CASSKNSGGRTDTQYF.